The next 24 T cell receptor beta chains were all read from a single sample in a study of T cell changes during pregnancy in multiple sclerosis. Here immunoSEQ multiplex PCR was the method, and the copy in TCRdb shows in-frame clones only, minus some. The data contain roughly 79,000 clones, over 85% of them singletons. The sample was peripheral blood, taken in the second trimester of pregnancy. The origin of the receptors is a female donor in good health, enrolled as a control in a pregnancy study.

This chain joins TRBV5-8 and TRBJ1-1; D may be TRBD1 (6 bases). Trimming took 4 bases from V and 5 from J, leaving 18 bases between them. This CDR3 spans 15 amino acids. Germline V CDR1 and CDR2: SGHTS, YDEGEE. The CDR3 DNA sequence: TGTGCCAGCAGCCCCGAGGGGGGGGCGCAGACTGAAGCTTTCTTT. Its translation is CASSPEGGAQTEAFF.

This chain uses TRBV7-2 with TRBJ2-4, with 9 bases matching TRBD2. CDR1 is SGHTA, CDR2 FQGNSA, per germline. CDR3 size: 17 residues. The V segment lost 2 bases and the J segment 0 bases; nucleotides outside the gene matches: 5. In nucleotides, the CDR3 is TGTGCCAGCAGCTTACGAGGCGGGGGGGAAGCCAAAAACATTCAGTACTTC. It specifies CASSLRGGGEAKNIQYF.

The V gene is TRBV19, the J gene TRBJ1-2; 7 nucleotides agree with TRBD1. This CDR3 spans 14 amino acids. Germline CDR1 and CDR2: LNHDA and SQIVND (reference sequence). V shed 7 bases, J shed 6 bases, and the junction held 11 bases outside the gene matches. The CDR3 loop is CASTPPGGQDGYTF. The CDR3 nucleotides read TGTGCCAGTACCCCACCAGGGGGGCAGGATGGCTACACCTTC. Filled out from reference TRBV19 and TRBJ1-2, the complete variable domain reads DGGITQSPKYLFRKEGQNVTLSCEQNLNHDAMYWYRQDPGQGLRLIYYSQIVNDFQKGDIAEGYSVSREKKESFPLTVTSAQKNPTAFYLCASTPPGGQDGYTFGSGTRLTVV.

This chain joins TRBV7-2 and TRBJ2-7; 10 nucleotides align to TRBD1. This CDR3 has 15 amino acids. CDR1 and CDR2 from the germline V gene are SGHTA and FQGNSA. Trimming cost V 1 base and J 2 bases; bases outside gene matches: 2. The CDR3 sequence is CASSLGGQGAYEQYF. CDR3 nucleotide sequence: TGTGCCAGCAGCTTAGGCGGACAGGGGGCCTACGAGCAGTACTTC.

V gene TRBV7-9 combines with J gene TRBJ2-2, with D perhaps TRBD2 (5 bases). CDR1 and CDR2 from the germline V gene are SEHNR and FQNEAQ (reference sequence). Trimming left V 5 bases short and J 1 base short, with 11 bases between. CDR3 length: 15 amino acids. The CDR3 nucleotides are TGTGCCAGCAGCGCTACCGGGGTGAACACCGGGGAGCTGTTTTTT. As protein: CASSATGVNTGELFF.

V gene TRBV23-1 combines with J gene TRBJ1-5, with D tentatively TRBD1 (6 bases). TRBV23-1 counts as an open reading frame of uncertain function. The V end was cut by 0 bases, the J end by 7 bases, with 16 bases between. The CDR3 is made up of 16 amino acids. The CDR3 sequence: CASSQSAQGKKQPQHF. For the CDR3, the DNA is TGCGCCAGCAGTCAATCCGCCCAGGGGAAGAAGCAGCCCCAGCATTTT.

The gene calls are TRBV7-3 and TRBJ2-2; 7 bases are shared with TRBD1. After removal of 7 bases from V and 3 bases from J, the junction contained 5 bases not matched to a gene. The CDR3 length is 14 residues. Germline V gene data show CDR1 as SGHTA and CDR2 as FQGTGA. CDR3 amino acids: CASKTGRDTGELFF. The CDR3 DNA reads TGTGCCAGCAAGACAGGGCGCGACACCGGGGAGCTGTTTTTT.

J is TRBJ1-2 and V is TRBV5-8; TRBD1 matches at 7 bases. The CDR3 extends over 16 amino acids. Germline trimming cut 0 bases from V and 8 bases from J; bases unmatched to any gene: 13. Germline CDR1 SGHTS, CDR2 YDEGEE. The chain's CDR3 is CASSLENFDRAAGYTF. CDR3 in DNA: TGTGCCAGCAGCTTGGAAAATTTTGACAGGGCCGCCGGCTACACCTTC. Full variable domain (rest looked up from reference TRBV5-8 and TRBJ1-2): EAGVTQSPTHLIKTRGQQATLRCSPISGHTSVYWYQQALGLGLQFLLWYDEGEERNRGNFPPRFSGRQFPNYSSELNVNALELEDSALYLCASSLENFDRAAGYTFGSGTRLTVV.

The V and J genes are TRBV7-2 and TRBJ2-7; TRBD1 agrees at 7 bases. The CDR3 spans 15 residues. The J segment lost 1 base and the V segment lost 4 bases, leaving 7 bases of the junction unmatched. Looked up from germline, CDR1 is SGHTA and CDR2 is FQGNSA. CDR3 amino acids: CASSSRQGLSYEQYF. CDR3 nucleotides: TGTGCCAGCAGCTCCAGACAGGGCCTATCCTACGAGCAGTACTTC.

The CDR3 DNA sequence: TGTGCCATCAGTGAGGGACAGGGGATAGTCTACGAGCAGTACTTC. Translation: CAISEGQGIVYEQYF. The chain joins TRBV10-3 to TRBJ2-7, with 9 bases aligning to TRBD1. The CDR3 is 15 amino acids. Germline CDR1 reads ENHRY; CDR2 reads SYGVKD. J was trimmed by 3 bases and V by 2 bases; bases with no gene match: 5.

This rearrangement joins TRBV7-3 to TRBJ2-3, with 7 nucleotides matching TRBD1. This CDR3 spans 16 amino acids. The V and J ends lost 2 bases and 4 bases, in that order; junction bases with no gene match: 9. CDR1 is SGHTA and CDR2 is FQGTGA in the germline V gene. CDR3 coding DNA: TGTGCCAGCAGCTTATATCAGAACAGGGGCGCAGATACGCAGTATTTT. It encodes CASSLYQNRGADTQYF. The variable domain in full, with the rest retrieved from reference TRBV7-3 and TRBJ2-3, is GAGVSQTPSNKVTEKGKYVELRCDPISGHTALYWYRQSLGQGPEFLIYFQGTGAADDSGLPNDRFFAVRPEGSVSTLKIQRTERGDSAVYLCASSLYQNRGADTQYFGPGTRLTVL.

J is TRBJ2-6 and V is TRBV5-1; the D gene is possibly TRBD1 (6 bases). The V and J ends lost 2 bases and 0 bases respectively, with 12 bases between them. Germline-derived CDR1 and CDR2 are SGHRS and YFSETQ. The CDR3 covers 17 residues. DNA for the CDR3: TGCGCCAGCAGCTTCCGACAGGCGAGCTCTGGGGCCAACGTCCTGACTTTC. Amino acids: CASSFRQASSGANVLTF.

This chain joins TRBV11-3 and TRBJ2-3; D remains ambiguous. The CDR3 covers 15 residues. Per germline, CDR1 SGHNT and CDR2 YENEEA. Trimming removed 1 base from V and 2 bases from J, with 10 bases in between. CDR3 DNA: TGTGCCAGCAGCTTAGGGGCACTCCACACAGATACGCAGTATTTT. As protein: CASSLGALHTDTQYF.

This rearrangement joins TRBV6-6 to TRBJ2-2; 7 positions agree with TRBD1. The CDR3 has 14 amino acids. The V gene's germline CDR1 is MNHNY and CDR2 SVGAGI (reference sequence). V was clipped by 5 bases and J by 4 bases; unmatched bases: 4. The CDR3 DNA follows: TGTGCCAGCAGTCAGACAGGGACCACCGGGGAGCTGTTTTTT. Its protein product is CASSQTGTTGELFF.

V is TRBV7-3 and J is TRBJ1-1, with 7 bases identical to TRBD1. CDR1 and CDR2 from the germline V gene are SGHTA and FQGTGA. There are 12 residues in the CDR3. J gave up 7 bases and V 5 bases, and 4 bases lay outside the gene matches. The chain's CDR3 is CASSDRDSEAFF. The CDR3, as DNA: TGTGCCAGCAGCGACCGGGACAGTGAAGCTTTCTTT.

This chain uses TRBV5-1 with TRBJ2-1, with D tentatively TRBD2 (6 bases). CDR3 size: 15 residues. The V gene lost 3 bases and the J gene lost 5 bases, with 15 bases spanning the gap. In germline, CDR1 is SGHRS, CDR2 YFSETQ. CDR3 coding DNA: TGCGCCAGCAGCTGGGCCGGGACTGGCGACAATGAGCAGTTCTTC. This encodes CASSWAGTGDNEQFF.

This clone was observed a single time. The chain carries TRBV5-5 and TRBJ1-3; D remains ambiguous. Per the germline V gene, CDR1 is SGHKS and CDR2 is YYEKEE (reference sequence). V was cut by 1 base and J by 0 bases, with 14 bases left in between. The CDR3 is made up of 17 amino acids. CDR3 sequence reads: CASSLYPTGNSGNTIYF. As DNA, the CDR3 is TGTGCCAGCAGCTTGTACCCGACGGGAAACTCTGGAAACACCATATATTTT.

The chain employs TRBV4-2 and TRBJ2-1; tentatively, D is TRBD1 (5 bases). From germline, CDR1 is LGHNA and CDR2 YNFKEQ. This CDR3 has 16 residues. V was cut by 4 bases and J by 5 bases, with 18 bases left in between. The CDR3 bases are TGTGCCAGCAGCCCCGTCCTGGGCAGGGTCCACAATGAGCAGTTCTTC. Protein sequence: CASSPVLGRVHNEQFF.

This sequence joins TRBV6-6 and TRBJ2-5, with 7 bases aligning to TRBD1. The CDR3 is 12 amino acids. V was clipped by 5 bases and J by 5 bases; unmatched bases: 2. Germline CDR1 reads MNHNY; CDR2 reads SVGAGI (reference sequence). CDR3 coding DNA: TGTGCCAGCAGTCGACAGGGTGAGACCCAGTACTTC. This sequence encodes CASSRQGETQYF.

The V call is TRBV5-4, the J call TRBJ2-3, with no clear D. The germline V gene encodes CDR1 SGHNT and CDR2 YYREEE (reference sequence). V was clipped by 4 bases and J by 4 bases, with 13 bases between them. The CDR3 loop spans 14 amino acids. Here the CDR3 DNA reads TGTGCCAGCAGCCCTGGAGCTGGTGCAGATACGCAGTATTTT. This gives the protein CASSPGAGADTQYF.

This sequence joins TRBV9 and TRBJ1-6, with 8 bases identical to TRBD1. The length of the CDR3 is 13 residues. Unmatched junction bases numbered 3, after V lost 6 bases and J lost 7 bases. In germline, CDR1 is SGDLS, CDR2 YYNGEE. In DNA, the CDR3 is TGTGCCAGCACGGACAGGGACAATTCACCCCTCCACTTT. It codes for CASTDRDNSPLHF.

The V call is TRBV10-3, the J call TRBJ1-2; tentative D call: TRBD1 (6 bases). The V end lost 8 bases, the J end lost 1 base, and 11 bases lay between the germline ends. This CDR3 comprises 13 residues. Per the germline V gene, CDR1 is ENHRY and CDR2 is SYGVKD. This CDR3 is CAIRDTRNYGYTF. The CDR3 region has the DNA TGTGCCATCCGGGACACTCGTAACTATGGCTACACCTTC.

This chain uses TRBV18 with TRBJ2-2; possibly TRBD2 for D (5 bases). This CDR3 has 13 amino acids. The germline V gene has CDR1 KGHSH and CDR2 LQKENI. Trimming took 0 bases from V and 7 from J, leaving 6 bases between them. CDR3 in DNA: TGTGCCAGCTCACCACCAGGAGGCGGGGAGCTGTTTTTT. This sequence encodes CASSPPGGGELFF.

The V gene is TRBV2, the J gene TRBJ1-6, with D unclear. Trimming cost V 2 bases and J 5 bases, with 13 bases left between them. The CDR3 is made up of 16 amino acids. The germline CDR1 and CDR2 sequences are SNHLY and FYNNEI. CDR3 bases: TGTGCCAGCAGTGAAAACGGTGGCGGTAATAATTCACCCCTCCACTTT. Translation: CASSENGGGNNSPLHF.